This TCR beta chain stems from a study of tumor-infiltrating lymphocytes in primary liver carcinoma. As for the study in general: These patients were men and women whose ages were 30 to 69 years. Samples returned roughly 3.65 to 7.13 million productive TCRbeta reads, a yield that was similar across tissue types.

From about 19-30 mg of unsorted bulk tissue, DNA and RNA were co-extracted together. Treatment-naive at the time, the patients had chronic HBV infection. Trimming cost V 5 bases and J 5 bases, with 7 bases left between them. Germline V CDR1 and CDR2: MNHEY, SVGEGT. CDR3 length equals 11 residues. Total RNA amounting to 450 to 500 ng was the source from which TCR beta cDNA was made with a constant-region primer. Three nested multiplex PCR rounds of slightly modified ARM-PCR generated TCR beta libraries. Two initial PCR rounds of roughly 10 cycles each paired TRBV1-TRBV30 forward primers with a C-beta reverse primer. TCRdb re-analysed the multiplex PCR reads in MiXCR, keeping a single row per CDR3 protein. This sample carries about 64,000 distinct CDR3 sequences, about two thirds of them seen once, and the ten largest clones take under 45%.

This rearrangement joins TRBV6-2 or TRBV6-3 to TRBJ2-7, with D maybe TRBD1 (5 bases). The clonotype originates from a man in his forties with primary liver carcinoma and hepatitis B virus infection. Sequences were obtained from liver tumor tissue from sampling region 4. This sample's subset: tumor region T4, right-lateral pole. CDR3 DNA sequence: TGTGCCAGCAGTACCAGGGACGAGCAGTACTTC. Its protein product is CASSTRDEQYF.